This T cell receptor beta chain was recovered during a study of blood T cell repertoires in COVID-19. Study-wide background: Spain, Italy and the United States supplied samples that represented acute and convalescent COVID-19. T cells, B-cell-depleted T cells, or PBMCs provided the cDNA or gDNA that served as material.

In the study's own analysis: Estimation of nucleated cell counts was performed using reference gene primer amplification. The protocol was immunoSEQ multiplex PCR, while the TCRdb copy is restricted to in-frame clones and leaves out a portion. V and J calls and clone size are copied from that table; D and trimming were computed from the DNA. This table holds approximately 91,000 clones, 70% to 90% found once. The CDR3 length is 14 residues. Trimming took off 0 bases at V and 6 bases at J, with 7 bases between the two ends. CDR1 is SGHRS, CDR2 YFSETQ, per germline. The sequence derives from a man between 65 and 85 years old with acute or convalescent COVID-19. Sequencing was carried out using peripheral blood. This rearrangement joins TRBV5-1 to TRBJ1-6; D is possibly TRBD1 (6 bases). The DNA of the CDR3 is TGCGCCAGCAGCTTGGTACAGGGTAATTCACCCCTCCACTTT. This gives the protein CASSLVQGNSPLHF.